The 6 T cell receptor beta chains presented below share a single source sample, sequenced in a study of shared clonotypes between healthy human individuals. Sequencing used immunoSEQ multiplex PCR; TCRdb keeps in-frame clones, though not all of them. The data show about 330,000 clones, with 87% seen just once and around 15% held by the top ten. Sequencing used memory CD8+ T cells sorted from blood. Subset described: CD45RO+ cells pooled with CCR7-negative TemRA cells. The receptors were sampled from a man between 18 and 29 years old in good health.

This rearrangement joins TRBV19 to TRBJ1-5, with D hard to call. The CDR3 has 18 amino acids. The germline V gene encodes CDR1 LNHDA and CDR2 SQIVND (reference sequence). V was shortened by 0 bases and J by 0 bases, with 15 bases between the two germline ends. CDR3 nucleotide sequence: TGTGCCAGTAGTATAGATCTATCGGGCAGCTATAGCAATCAGCCCCAGCATTTT. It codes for CASSIDLSGSYSNQPQHF.

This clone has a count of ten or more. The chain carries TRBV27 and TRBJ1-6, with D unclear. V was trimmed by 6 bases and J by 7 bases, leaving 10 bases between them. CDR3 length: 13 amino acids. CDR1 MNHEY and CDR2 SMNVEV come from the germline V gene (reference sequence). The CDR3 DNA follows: TGTGCCAGCAGCCTGATGGGGAATTCACCCCTCCACTTT. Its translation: CASSLMGNSPLHF.

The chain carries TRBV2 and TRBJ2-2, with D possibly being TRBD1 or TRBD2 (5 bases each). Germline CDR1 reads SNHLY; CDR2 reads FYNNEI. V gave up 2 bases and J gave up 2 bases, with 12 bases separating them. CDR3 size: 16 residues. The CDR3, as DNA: TGTGCCAGCAGTGAATGGGACCCTTCTAACACCGGGGAGCTGTTTTTT. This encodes CASSEWDPSNTGELFF.

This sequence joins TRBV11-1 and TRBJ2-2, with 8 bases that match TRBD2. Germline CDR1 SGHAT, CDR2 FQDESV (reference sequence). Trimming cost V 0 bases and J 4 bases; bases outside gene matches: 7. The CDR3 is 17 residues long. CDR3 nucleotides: TGTGCCAGCAGCTTAGCGCGCAGCGGGGGTAGCACCGGGGAGCTGTTTTTT. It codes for CASSLARSGGSTGELFF.

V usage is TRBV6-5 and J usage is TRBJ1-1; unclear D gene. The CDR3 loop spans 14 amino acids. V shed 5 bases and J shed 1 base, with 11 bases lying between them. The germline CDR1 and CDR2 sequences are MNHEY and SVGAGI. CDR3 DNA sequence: TGTGCCAGCAGTCCGTACGGGCCGAACACTGAAGCTTTCTTT. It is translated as CASSPYGPNTEAFF.

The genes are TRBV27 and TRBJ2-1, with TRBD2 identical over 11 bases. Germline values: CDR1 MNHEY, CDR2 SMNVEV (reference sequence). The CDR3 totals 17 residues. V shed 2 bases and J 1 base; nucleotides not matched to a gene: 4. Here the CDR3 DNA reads TGTGCCAGCAGTTTACTAGCGGGGGGATCATCCTACAATGAGCAGTTCTTC. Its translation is CASSLLAGGSSYNEQFF.